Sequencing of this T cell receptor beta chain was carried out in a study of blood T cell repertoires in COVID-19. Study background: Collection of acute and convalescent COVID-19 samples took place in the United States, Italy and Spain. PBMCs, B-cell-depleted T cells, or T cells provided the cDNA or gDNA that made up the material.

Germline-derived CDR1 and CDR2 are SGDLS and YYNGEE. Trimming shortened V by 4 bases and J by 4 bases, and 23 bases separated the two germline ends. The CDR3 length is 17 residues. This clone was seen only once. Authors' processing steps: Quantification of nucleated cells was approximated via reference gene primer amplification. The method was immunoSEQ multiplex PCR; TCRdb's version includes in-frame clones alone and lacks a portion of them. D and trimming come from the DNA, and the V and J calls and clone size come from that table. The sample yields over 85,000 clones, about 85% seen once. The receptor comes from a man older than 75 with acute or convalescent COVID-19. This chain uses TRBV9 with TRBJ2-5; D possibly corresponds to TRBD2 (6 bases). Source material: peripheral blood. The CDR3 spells CASSLEIGRDGGETQYF. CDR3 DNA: TGTGCCAGCAGCCTTGAGATCGGGCGGGACGGCGGAGAGACCCAGTACTTC.